This paragraph covers one TCR beta chain sequence. Its cognate antigen is unknown. This entry is derived from a study of CD8 T cells in ankylosing spondylitis. Points from the study as a whole: What seemed typical of ankylosing spondylitis blood was a TCR beta motif built from several highly homologous variants.

TCRdb ran MiXCR on the 5' RACE reads and lists one entry per CDR3 protein. This table has 200,000 to 250,000 distinct CDR3 sequences, around 16% appearing once. CDR3 length: 17 residues. Trimming took 2 bases from V and 5 from J, leaving 21 bases between them. The gene calls are TRBV12-3 or TRBV12-4 and TRBJ2-5, with D possibly TRBD2 on 5 matching bases. This TCR was recovered from a male donor with ankylosing spondylitis. What was sequenced was blood, either unsorted or a sorted T cell fraction (not recorded which). The CDR3 loop is CASSLLIGLASTETQYF. CDR3 bases: TGTGCCAGCAGTTTATTAATAGGTTTAGCGAGTACGGAGACCCAGTACTTC.